Included here is one TCR beta chain sequence, with context. What it binds is not known. The data originate from a study of vaccination effects on CD4 cells after COVID-19. Method: immunoSEQ multiplex PCR; TCRdb's copy keeps in-frame clones and lacks some. Among 20,000 to 30,000 clones listed, around 72% were seen once. The CDR3 is made up of 15 amino acids. V lost 0 bases and J 0 bases, leaving 7 bases between the germline ends. Germline loops: CDR1 SGHRS, CDR2 YFSETQ. Before sequencing, viral peptide pools were used by the ViraFEST assay to expand antigen-specific CD4+ T cells. Culture lasted about nine days before CD4+ T cell isolation. All vaccine recipients tested negative for nucleocapsid antibodies and had never contracted SARS-CoV-2 infection.

Sequencing was performed on CD4+ T cells from PBMCs cultured with SARS-CoV-2 spike peptides, taken before COVID-19 vaccination. This receptor was obtained from a human donor who received a COVID-19 vaccine. The chain couples TRBV5-1 to TRBJ1-3; D ambiguous. CDR3 protein: CASSLDGSSGNTIYF. CDR3 sequence (DNA): TGCGCCAGCAGCTTGGACGGAAGCTCTGGAAACACCATATATTTT.